This TCR beta chain was observed in a study of Graves' ophthalmopathy and Graves' hyperthyroidism. Overall study: Untreated patients at initial diagnosis provided peripheral blood.

Amplification from RNA transcripts yielded the TCR beta CDR3 regions. HTBI primers were used in a first-round RT-PCR, which preceded a second-round multiplex PCR. TCRdb re-called the multiplex PCR reads with MiXCR, one entry per CDR3 protein. Among more than 300,000 distinct CDR3 sequences, about 18% were seen once, and the ten largest hold 2.4%. Ten or more counts support this clonotype. Orbital computed tomography, together with clinical symptoms, serum thyroxine, TRAb and thyroid ultrasound, was used for diagnosis. Isolation of PBMCs was performed using over 8.5 ml of fresh peripheral blood. Sequenced input: peripheral blood. The source is an adult woman with stable Graves' hyperthyroidism.

Written as DNA, the CDR3 is TGTGCCAGCTCACCGGACAGCAATCTAGCCAAAAACATTCAGTACTTC. Translating it yields CASSPDSNLAKNIQYF. The chain is built from TRBV18 and TRBJ2-4; the D gene is possibly TRBD1 (6 bases). Trimming pared 3 bases from V and 0 bases from J, leaving 12 bases between. The CDR3 runs to 16 residues. Germline-derived CDR1 and CDR2 are KGHSH and LQKENI.